The clone carrying this T cell receptor beta chain was detected only a few times. cDNA libraries for TCR alpha and TCR beta, carrying sample barcodes and UMIs, came from 5'RACE with constant-segment primers. A single record per CDR3 protein comes from TCRdb applying MiXCR to the 5' RACE reads. Among 250,000 to 350,000 distinct CDR3 sequences listed, 15% to 20% were seen once. V lost 8 bases and J 4 bases, leaving 11 bases between the germline ends. The CDR3 is made up of 12 amino acids. Germline CDR1 and CDR2: SEHNR and FQNEAQ (reference sequence). This sample was taken from a study of T-cell memory formation after mild COVID-19.

This TCR was recovered from a young man who had mild COVID-19 (a few samples of this study predate the infection). Cell type and time point are not known. What was sequenced was PBMCs or a T cell subset sorted from them (not recorded which). The V call is TRBV7-9, the J call TRBJ1-1; perhaps TRBD1 as D (5 bases). The CDR3 loop is CASRGGFTEAFF. The CDR3 DNA reads TGTGCCAGCCGTGGGGGTTTCACTGAAGCTTTCTTT.